The TCR beta chain described here comes from a study of breast tumors, draining lymph nodes, adjacent tissues. Worth noting for this clonotype: What it recognizes is unknown. A much larger clone differs from this one at a single base, so this may be a read error. This is likely a read error, given that the CDR3 carries no conserved phenylalanine or tryptophan at its end.

TCRdb reprocessed the multiplex PCR reads via MiXCR and lists one record per CDR3 protein. The profile shows approximately 280,000 distinct CDR3 sequences, 30% of them singletons. Germline CDR1 reads SGHVT; CDR2 reads SQSDAQ. This CDR3 contains 14 residues. The lymph nodes were axillary draining lymph nodes from breast cancer patients. Study observations and caveats: Data fit most tumor T cells coming from lymph node, expanding in tumor. Tumors had less TCR diversity than lymph nodes, more than nontumor tissue. That most tumor T cells come from lymph nodes remained unproven. Luminal-like breast cancer showed significantly greater tumor-nontumor repertoire similarity than basal-like breast cancer did.

The sample taken for sequencing was axillary lymph node tissue. The chain joins TRBV7-4 to TRBJ2-7, with TRBD2 as a possible D gene (6 bases). Gene TRBJ2-5 matches the end of the DNA better, so the J call may be wrong. The TCR comes from a female donor with breast cancer. Some clones in this sample may be carry-over from other donors' samples. CDR3 nucleotides: TGTGCCAGCAGCTTTGGTGGAGGGGTAGAGACCCAGTACCTC. It encodes CASSFGGGVETQYL.